This T cell receptor (beta chain) is from a study of cytomegalovirus exposure and HLA in healthy donors. Germline lookup yields CDR1 SEHNR and CDR2 FQNEAQ (reference sequence). There are 15 residues in the CDR3. J was trimmed by 3 bases and V by 5 bases; bases with no gene match: 6. Study-wide points: It was taken for granted in presence/absence analyses that sequencing depth across donors was roughly uniform. The study put around 180 TCR beta chains on its list as cytomegalovirus-associated. TCR beta sequences numbering over 15,000 were associated with HLA alleles at 0.05 false discovery rate in a later analysis.

To note about this clone: What it binds is not known.

The PCR made use of 60 Vbeta and 13 Jbeta primers. Some clones are missing from TCRdb's copy, which holds only in-frame ones; the method was immunoSEQ multiplex PCR. Among about 93,000 clones listed, 60% to 85% were seen once. This TCR was sampled from a boy aged 5-17 years in good health and CMV-seronegative. The chain joins TRBV7-9 to TRBJ1-1, with TRBD1 identical over 10 bases. The sample comprised PBMCs. CDR3 sequence: CASSRTGGGDTEAFF. The CDR3 DNA is TGTGCCAGCAGCCGGACAGGGGGAGGGGACACTGAAGCTTTCTTT.